The next 24 T cell receptor beta chains were all read from a single sample in a study of cytomegalovirus exposure and HLA in healthy donors. Primers for the PCR totalled 60 Vbeta and 13 Jbeta. This table comes from immunoSEQ multiplex PCR, and its TCRdb copy is limited to in-frame clones, with some not included. The repertoire holds over 100,000 clones, with roughly 82% as singletons. Sequenced: PBMCs. The receptors shown here come from a male donor in good health and CMV-seropositive.

This clone was counted once. V usage is TRBV4-2 and J usage is TRBJ1-3; no reliable D call. The CDR3 is made up of 16 amino acids. The germline CDR1 and CDR2 sequences are LGHNA and YNFKEQ. Trimming left V 0 bases short and J 0 bases short, with 9 bases between. CDR3: CASSQELGSSGNTIYF. For the CDR3, the DNA is TGTGCCAGCAGCCAAGAGTTGGGGAGCTCTGGAAACACCATATATTTT.

The V gene is TRBV27, the J gene TRBJ1-2; D remains ambiguous. The CDR3 sequence is 14 residues long. V was trimmed by 0 bases and J by 2 bases, leaving 7 bases between them. Germline CDR1 reads MNHEY; CDR2 reads SMNVEV (reference sequence). The CDR3 spells CASSLSILNYGYTF. CDR3 DNA sequence: TGTGCCAGCAGTTTATCTATCCTAAACTATGGCTACACCTTC.

The chain uses TRBV2 and TRBJ2-7; 7 nucleotides line up with TRBD1. Germline CDR1 reads SNHLY; CDR2 reads FYNNEI. The CDR3 has 12 amino acids. Trimming took 7 bases from V and 6 from J; bases not matched to a gene: 6. CDR3 nucleotide sequence: TGTGCCAGCACCACGACAGGGATCGAGCAGTACTTC. Protein product: CASTTTGIEQYF.

The genes are TRBV2 and TRBJ2-3, with 9 bases that match TRBD2. V lost 4 bases to trimming and J lost 6 bases; unmatched junction nucleotides: 8. The CDR3 runs to 15 residues. Germline V gene lookup returns CDR1 SNHLY and CDR2 FYNNEI. The CDR3 DNA is TGTGCCAGCAGTGTAAGGCGGGGGGGCAGGGATACGCAGTATTTT. It is translated as CASSVRRGGRDTQYF.

This clone was seen only once. The rearrangement uses TRBV5-1 and TRBJ2-2; TRBD1 matches at 7 bases. Germline V gene lookup returns CDR1 SGHRS and CDR2 YFSETQ. The J segment lost 2 bases and the V segment lost 4 bases, leaving 8 bases of the junction unmatched. This CDR3 spans 16 amino acids. The CDR3 nucleotides read TGCGCCAGCAGCAGAACCGACAGGGCCAACACCGGGGAGCTGTTTTTT. Its protein is CASSRTDRANTGELFF. The full variable domain, its missing parts supplied by reference TRBV5-1 and TRBJ2-2, is KAGVTQTPRYLIKTRGQQVTLSCSPISGHRSVSWYQQTPGQGLQFLFEYFSETQRNKGNFPGRFSGRQFSNSRSEMNVSTLELGDSALYLCASSRTDRANTGELFFGEGSRLTVL.

The table lists this clone with a count of one. The chain couples TRBV7-2 to TRBJ2-7, with 7 bases matching TRBD2. Germline values: CDR1 SGHTA, CDR2 FQGNSA. The ends lost 4 bases at V and 0 bases at J; junction bases unmatched: 9. The CDR3 runs to 16 residues. The CDR3 is CASSSQRGGNSYEQYF. Here the CDR3 DNA reads TGTGCCAGCAGCTCGCAGCGGGGAGGGAACTCCTACGAGCAGTACTTC.

The genes are TRBV9 and TRBJ1-2, with a tentative D call TRBD1 (6 bases). Germline V gene data show CDR1 as SGDLS and CDR2 as YYNGEE. V lost 4 bases and J lost 5, with 9 bases in between. The CDR3 spans 12 residues. In DNA, the CDR3 is TGTGCCAGCAGCCCAGGGGAGTATGGCTACACCTTC. Protein product: CASSPGEYGYTF.

This clone was counted once. Likely a read error: the CDR3 ends without its conserved phenylalanine or tryptophan. The limits of the CDR3 on the DNA are not certain, so only TCRdb's listed CDR3 is given. The chain uses TRBV5-4 and TRBJ2-7; the D call TRBD1 from the table was never checked on the DNA. Germline CDR1 SGHNT, CDR2 YYREEE (reference sequence). The CDR3 is 10 amino acids long, termini counted. The CDR3 reads CASSPGTSWL.

The chain couples TRBV7-2 to TRBJ1-5; unclear D gene. Trimming stripped 2 bases from V and 0 bases from J, with 8 bases between. CDR1 is SGHTA and CDR2 is FQGNSA in the germline V gene. The CDR3 covers 15 residues. The CDR3 loop is CASSLIYDSNQPQHF. CDR3 nucleotides: TGTGCCAGCAGCTTAATCTACGATAGCAATCAGCCCCAGCATTTT.

The chain has TRBV7-2 and TRBJ1-2; unclear D gene. Trimming took off 0 bases at V and 5 bases at J, with 13 bases between the two ends. The CDR3 length is 15 residues. Germline CDR1 reads SGHTA; CDR2 reads FQGNSA. CDR3 in DNA: TGTGCCAGCAGCTTAGCTGATCCGTCCAGGTATGGCTACACCTTC. It translates to CASSLADPSRYGYTF.

This clone has just a few counts. This chain joins TRBV30 and TRBJ2-1; tentative D call: TRBD1 (6 bases). The CDR3 sequence is 13 residues long. The V and J ends lost 1 base and 6 bases respectively, with 10 bases between them. CDR1 and CDR2 (germline): GTSNPN, SVGIG (reference sequence). The CDR3 is CAWSGGGPNEQFF. DNA for the CDR3: TGTGCCTGGAGTGGAGGGGGTCCCAATGAGCAGTTCTTC.

This rearrangement joins TRBV11-2 to TRBJ2-7; no definite D call. Germline assignment: CDR1 SGHAT and CDR2 FQNNGV. The CDR3 has 15 residues. Trimming removed 2 bases from V and 0 bases from J, with 11 bases in between. CDR3: CASSLSSDSSYEQYF. In DNA, the CDR3 is TGTGCCAGCAGCTTAAGCAGCGATAGCTCCTACGAGCAGTACTTC.

This clone was seen more than once but under ten times. The chain combines TRBV29-1 with TRBJ2-1, with a possible D match to TRBD2 (5 bases). The CDR3 has 13 residues. Germline V lookup: CDR1 SQVTM, CDR2 ANQGSEA. V was clipped by 4 bases and J by 10 bases, with 17 bases between them. For the CDR3, the DNA is TGCAGCGTTGCGGGAACGGCTGGGGAGGAGCAGTTCTTC. It encodes CSVAGTAGEEQFF.

This clone was detected a few times. The chain combines TRBV5-5 with TRBJ2-5; 9 bases fit TRBD1. V shed 2 bases and J 5 bases; nucleotides not matched to a gene: 7. Germline assignment: CDR1 SGHKS and CDR2 YYEKEE (reference sequence). The CDR3 is made up of 15 amino acids. The CDR3 region has the DNA TGTGCCAGCAGCTTAGGGACAGGGAAAGGGGAGACCCAGTACTTC. It encodes CASSLGTGKGETQYF.

CDR3 nucleotides: TGTGCCAGCAGAATAAACGCGGGCACCTCCTACGAGCAGTACTTC. Encoded protein: CASRINAGTSYEQYF. The chain couples TRBV5-5 to TRBJ2-7; D is possibly TRBD2 (5 bases). Trimming cost V 5 bases and J 0 bases, with 15 bases left between them. Germline V lookup: CDR1 SGHKS, CDR2 YYEKEE (reference sequence). This CDR3 has 15 amino acids.

The chain recombines TRBV11-1 with TRBJ2-7; perhaps TRBD2 as D (6 bases). V was shortened by 3 bases and J by 2 bases, with 8 bases between the two germline ends. Germline CDR1 and CDR2: SGHAT and FQDESV (reference sequence). CDR3 size: 13 residues. This CDR3 reads CASSLRGAYEQYF. In nucleotides, the CDR3 is TGTGCCAGCAGCTTGCGGGGAGCCTACGAGCAGTACTTC.

The V call is TRBV5-1, the J call TRBJ1-1; the D gene is possibly TRBD1 (6 bases). CDR3 size: 13 residues. The germline V and J ends were trimmed by 4 bases and 9 bases, with 16 bases remaining between them. Looked up from germline, CDR1 is SGHRS and CDR2 is YFSETQ. The CDR3 is CASSLGGELKAFF. The CDR3 DNA sequence: TGCGCCAGCAGCCTAGGGGGGGAACTTAAAGCTTTCTTT.

A word on this clone: Compared with germline, one end of the junction differs, possibly owing to a read error. The rearrangement links TRBV4-2 to TRBJ2-6; 14 nucleotides line up with TRBD2. The CDR3 loop spans 18 amino acids. CDR1 LGHNA and CDR2 YNFKEQ come from the germline V gene. Written as DNA, the CDR3 is TGTGCCAGCAGCCAAGTGGGACTAGCGGGGGTCGGGGCCAACGGCCTGACTTTC. Its protein is CASSQVGLAGVGANGLTF.

About this clone: One junction end does not reproduce the germline sequence, and a read error may be involved. The chain carries TRBV5-1 and TRBJ1-5; D is perhaps TRBD1 (5 bases). CDR3 length equals 13 residues. Germline lookup yields CDR1 SGHRS and CDR2 YFSETQ. The CDR3 is CASSLAEGLPPHF. In DNA, the CDR3 is TGCGCCAGCAGCTTGGCCGAGGGACTTCCCCCGCATTTT.

CDR3 DNA: TGTGCCATCAGTGACAGGGGTAGGAATCACCAACACCATACCTCAGATACGCAGTATTTT. It codes for CAISDRGRNHQHHTSDTQYF. V gene TRBV10-3 combines with J gene TRBJ2-3; a weak D match, TRBD1 (6 bases). In germline, CDR1 is ENHRY, CDR2 SYGVKD. Trimming removed 3 bases at V and 4 bases at J, with 29 bases between. The CDR3 has 20 residues.

This sequence joins TRBV13 and TRBJ2-7; unclear D gene. V was shortened by 0 bases and J by 6 bases, with 9 bases between the two germline ends. The CDR3 has 13 residues. Germline CDR1 PRHDT, CDR2 FYEKMQ (reference sequence). CDR3 coding DNA: TGTGCCAGCAGCTTAGGACTTGCTTCCGAGCAGTACTTC. Translated, it gives CASSLGLASEQYF.

This sequence joins TRBV13 and TRBJ2-1; 7 bases agree with TRBD2. The CDR3 sequence is 14 residues long. CDR1 is PRHDT, CDR2 FYEKMQ, per germline (reference sequence). Losses at the gene ends were 5 bases for V and 6 bases for J; bases not matched to a gene: 7. CDR3 in amino acids: CASSLGGGSNEQFF. CDR3 sequence (DNA): TGTGCCAGCAGCCTTGGGGGGGGGTCCAATGAGCAGTTCTTC.

This clone was picked up a small number of times. The gene calls are TRBV27 and TRBJ2-1; 7 nucleotides align to TRBD1. The germline gives CDR1 MNHEY, CDR2 SMNVEV (reference sequence). Trimming cost V 2 bases and J 14 bases; bases outside gene matches: 6. The CDR3 totals 12 residues. The CDR3 nucleotides are TGTGCCAGCAGTTTACTGGGGCAGGGGGAGTTCTTC. Translation: CASSLLGQGEFF.

Worth noting for this clone: One end of the junction does not line up with germline, which may come from a read error. This chain links TRBV7-9 with TRBJ2-7; a weak D match, TRBD2 (5 bases). Germline V lookup: CDR1 SEHNR, CDR2 FQNEAQ (reference sequence). This CDR3 is built from 16 residues. In nucleotides, the CDR3 is TGTTCCAGCAGCCCTAGAGGGCCGAACGGAGACTACGAGCAGTACTTC. It is translated as CSSSPRGPNGDYEQYF.